The 30 T cell receptor beta chains presented below share a single source sample, sequenced in a study of shared clonotypes between healthy human individuals. Profiled with immunoSEQ multiplex PCR; TCRdb holds only in-frame clones, not every one. Of roughly 2.2 million clones in the sample, about 90% are singletons; the top ten hold 0.3% to 0.4%. Sequencing was performed on naive CD4+ T cells from PBMCs. The sample's subset: CD45RA+ positively selected. These receptors were obtained from a man younger than 30 in good health. Some clones in this sample may be carry-over from other donors' samples.

The chain couples TRBV18 to TRBJ1-3; TRBD1 might be the D (5 bases). The CDR3 sequence is 14 residues long. Germline lookup yields CDR1 KGHSH and CDR2 LQKENI. Trimming took off 6 bases at V and 0 bases at J, with 9 bases between the two ends. CDR3 sequence reads: CASSYGGSGNTIYF. DNA of the CDR3: TGTGCCAGCTCCTACGGGGGCTCTGGAAACACCATATATTTT.

CDR3: CASSFRGTAQHF. DNA of the CDR3: TGTGCCAGCAGCTTTAGGGGCACGGCCCAGCATTTT. V and J are TRBV5-6 and TRBJ1-5; D is perhaps TRBD1 (5 bases). CDR1 SGHDT and CDR2 YYEEEE come from the germline V gene. The length of the CDR3 is 12 residues. Trimming removed 2 bases from V and 11 bases from J, with 11 bases in between.

This clone was picked up a small number of times. The rearrangement uses TRBV10-1 and TRBJ1-1; D gene ambiguous. The ends were cut back, 3 bases at V and 3 bases at J, with 11 bases in the middle. CDR1 is WNHNN, CDR2 SYGVQD, per germline (reference sequence). This CDR3 has 14 amino acids. The CDR3 protein is CASSENPGYTEAFF. The CDR3 DNA follows: TGCGCCAGCAGTGAAAATCCGGGATACACTGAAGCTTTCTTT.

This chain uses TRBV6-4 with TRBJ2-1, with D possibly being TRBD2 (5 bases). Trimming left V 3 bases short and J 9 bases short, with 12 bases between. Germline V CDR1 and CDR2: MRHNA, SNTAGT. The CDR3 runs 13 residues. The chain's CDR3 is CASSEERAGEQFF. The DNA for the CDR3 is TGTGCCAGCAGTGAGGAGAGGGCTGGTGAGCAGTTCTTC.

This clone has only one observation. This CDR3 reads CASRNTGTREQFF. CDR3 bases: TGTGCCAGCAGAAACACCGGGACTCGAGAGCAGTTCTTC. This sequence joins TRBV28 and TRBJ2-1; the D gene is possibly TRBD2 (6 bases). Trimming stripped 6 bases from V and 10 bases from J, with 16 bases between. Germline V lookup: CDR1 MDHEN, CDR2 SYDVKM. This CDR3 has 13 amino acids.

The chain joins TRBV4-3 to TRBJ1-1; a possible D gene is TRBD1 (5 bases). V lost 0 bases to trimming and J lost 5 bases, with 19 bases between them. The CDR3 is made up of 17 amino acids. Looked up from germline, CDR1 is LGHNA and CDR2 is YSLEER. CDR3 residues: CASSQEAGATRWTEAFF. CDR3 bases: TGCGCCAGCAGCCAAGAGGCTGGGGCCACTCGGTGGACTGAAGCTTTCTTT.

This clone appeared a single time. The V gene is TRBV6-1, the J gene TRBJ1-5; a possible D gene is TRBD1 (6 bases). Trimming removed 6 bases at V and 4 bases at J, with 10 bases between. The CDR3 is 13 amino acids. CDR1 is MNHNS and CDR2 is SASEGT in the germline V gene. For the CDR3, the DNA is TGTGCCAGCAGACAGGGAGGAAATCAGCCCCAGCATTTT. It translates to CASRQGGNQPQHF.

This clone appeared once. This chain uses TRBV7-6 with TRBJ2-3, with a weak D call TRBD2 (6 bases). Germline assignment: CDR1 SGHVS and CDR2 FNYEAQ. The V end was cut by 0 bases, the J end by 7 bases, with 14 bases between. The CDR3 has 15 amino acids. CDR3 region: CASSLAGGPRNTQYF. For the CDR3, the DNA is TGTGCCAGCAGCTTAGCGGGAGGACCCAGGAATACGCAGTATTTT.

This sequence joins TRBV6-1 and TRBJ2-3; TRBD1 matches at 10 bases. V was clipped by 3 bases and J by 2 bases; unmatched bases: 5. The CDR3 is 16 residues long. In germline, CDR1 is MNHNS, CDR2 SASEGT. CDR3 bases: TGTGCCAGCAGTGAGTTGACAGGGGGCTTCACAGATACGCAGTATTTT. Protein sequence: CASSELTGGFTDTQYF.

The rearrangement links TRBV18 to TRBJ2-5; 12 bases line up with TRBD2. This CDR3 has 14 residues. CDR1 is KGHSH, CDR2 LQKENI, per germline. Trimming removed 5 bases from V and 5 bases from J; junction bases left unmatched: 3. The CDR3 region has the DNA TGTGCCAGCTCAGGACTAGCGGGAATGGAGACCCAGTACTTC. It yields the protein CASSGLAGMETQYF.

To note about this clone: The identical CDR3 is also encoded by other nucleotide sequences in the sample. The J gene is TRBJ2-6, the V gene TRBV7-9; D assignment may be TRBD1 or TRBD2 (5 bases each). Trimming left V 3 bases short and J 1 base short, with 7 bases between. Germline CDR1 is SEHNR and CDR2 is FQNEAQ (reference sequence). The CDR3 has 15 residues. CDR3 DNA: TGTGCCAGCAGCTTGTGGGGGTCTGGGGCCAACGTCCTGACTTTC. Translating it yields CASSLWGSGANVLTF.

The chain employs TRBV2 and TRBJ2-7, with 7 bases aligning to TRBD1. This CDR3 is built from 14 residues. CDR1 SNHLY and CDR2 FYNNEI come from the germline V gene. V trimming: 5 bases; J trimming: 3 bases; junction bases outside the gene matches: 7. The CDR3 loop reads CASSRGQANYEQYF. The CDR3 DNA reads TGTGCCAGCAGTAGAGGACAGGCTAACTACGAGCAGTACTTC.

The V gene is TRBV6-5, the J gene TRBJ1-2; D is possibly TRBD1 (6 bases). The CDR3 runs to 13 residues. V shed 2 bases and J shed 7 bases, with 11 bases lying between them. CDR1 MNHEY and CDR2 SVGAGI come from the germline V gene. The DNA for the CDR3 is TGTGCCAGCAGTTACACCAGGGGAGGTGGCTACACCTTC. Translated: CASSYTRGGGYTF.

The chain carries TRBV7-2 and TRBJ2-2, with TRBD1 as a possible D gene (6 bases). Trimming took off 5 bases at V and 5 bases at J, with 21 bases between the two ends. The CDR3 length is 17 residues. Germline loops: CDR1 SGHTA, CDR2 FQGNSA. In DNA form, the CDR3 reads TGTGCCAGCAGCCCTACCAATATAGGGGGAATTACCGGGGAGCTGTTTTTT. Residues: CASSPTNIGGITGELFF.

The chain employs TRBV18 and TRBJ2-1; 10 positions agree with TRBD1. Germline V lookup: CDR1 KGHSH, CDR2 LQKENI. The CDR3 totals 16 residues. Trimming at V came to 1 base and at J to 7 bases, leaving 7 bases not matched to a gene. The CDR3 coding sequence is TGTGCCAGCTCACCACTTACCGGGACAGGGGTGAATGAGCAGTTCTTC. Translated: CASSPLTGTGVNEQFF.

V is TRBV28 and J is TRBJ1-5; TRBD1 is a possible D gene (5 bases). The length of the CDR3 is 16 residues. Trimming took off 3 bases at V and 2 bases at J, with 14 bases between the two ends. Germline-derived CDR1 and CDR2 are MDHEN and SYDVKM. CDR3 protein: CASSFSGAWGNQPQHF. The CDR3 DNA reads as TGTGCCAGCAGTTTTTCCGGGGCTTGGGGCAATCAGCCCCAGCATTTT.

The gene calls are TRBV7-2 and TRBJ2-7; D is uncertain. V was pared by 1 base and J by 4 bases, with 17 bases between. CDR1 and CDR2 from the germline V gene are SGHTA and FQGNSA. The CDR3 consists of 16 residues. CDR3 bases: TGTGCCAGCAGCTTAGGGCGGCAGGCCTTAAGGTACGAGCAGTACTTC. It specifies CASSLGRQALRYEQYF.

The V gene is TRBV5-6, the J gene TRBJ1-3; D perhaps matches TRBD1 (6 bases). Germline V CDR1 and CDR2: SGHDT, YYEEEE. The CDR3 spans 16 residues. Between the trimmed V and J ends, which lost 1 base and 4 bases, there was a span of 15 bases. The CDR3 DNA is TGTGCCAGCAGCTTGTTTGCCGGACAGAAGGGAAACACCATATATTTT. Translation gives CASSLFAGQKGNTIYF.

The chain has TRBV2 and TRBJ1-5; 7 nucleotides align to TRBD1. V lost 6 bases, J lost 0 bases, and 11 bases stayed unmatched. The CDR3 contains 17 residues. Germline-derived CDR1 and CDR2 are SNHLY and FYNNEI. CDR3 sequence: CASREYGTVYSNQPQHF. The CDR3 coding sequence is TGTGCCAGCAGAGAATATGGGACAGTCTATAGCAATCAGCCCCAGCATTTT.

This chain uses TRBV7-9 with TRBJ2-7; the match to TRBD2 covers 7 bases. Trimming cost V 0 bases and J 2 bases; bases outside gene matches: 1. The V gene's germline CDR1 is SEHNR and CDR2 FQNEAQ (reference sequence). The CDR3 is made up of 14 amino acids. In DNA, the CDR3 is TGTGCCAGCAGCTTAGCTAGCGGGCCCTACGAGCAGTACTTC. Its protein is CASSLASGPYEQYF.

A remark on this clone: Other DNA sequences in this specimen translate into the identical CDR3. The genes are TRBV9 and TRBJ2-1, with TRBD2 matching over 12 bases. The CDR3 loop spans 15 amino acids. With 4 bases clipped from V and 3 bases from J, the junction kept 2 bases outside the gene matches. Germline assignment: CDR1 SGDLS and CDR2 YYNGEE. In nucleotides, the CDR3 is TGTGCCAGCAGCCTGGGACTAGCGGGCTACAATGAGCAGTTCTTC. This translates into CASSLGLAGYNEQFF.

The chain joins TRBV7-9 to TRBJ2-3; perhaps TRBD2 as D (6 bases). This CDR3 region has 17 residues. CDR1 SEHNR and CDR2 FQNEAQ come from the germline V gene (reference sequence). V was trimmed by 4 bases and J by 0 bases, leaving 17 bases between them. The CDR3 coding sequence is TGTGCCAGCAGCTCTAGCAACGGAGGGTTTAGCACAGATACGCAGTATTTT. Translated, it gives CASSSSNGGFSTDTQYF.

Worth noting for this clone: Other DNA sequences of this sample code for an identical CDR3. The V call is TRBV7-2, the J call TRBJ2-7; D is undetermined. V was clipped by 1 base and J by 6 bases, with 7 bases between them. This CDR3 has 12 amino acids. CDR1 is SGHTA, CDR2 FQGNSA, per germline. CDR3 amino acids: CASSLVPGEQYF. The CDR3 bases are TGTGCCAGCAGCTTAGTTCCAGGCGAGCAGTACTTC.

V gene TRBV30 combines with J gene TRBJ1-2; 7 bases are shared with TRBD1. Germline lookup yields CDR1 GTSNPN and CDR2 SVGIG (reference sequence). The CDR3 covers 13 residues. Unmatched junction bases numbered 8, after V lost 4 bases and J lost 6 bases. CDR3 in DNA: TGTGCCTGGACCGTACGTCAGGGGGATGGCTACACCTTC. Its translation: CAWTVRQGDGYTF.

J is TRBJ2-2 and V is TRBV30; the D is unclear. The germline CDR1 and CDR2 sequences are GTSNPN and SVGIG (reference sequence). This CDR3 is built from 14 residues. Trimming took 4 bases from V and 0 from J, leaving 9 bases between them. CDR3 DNA: TGTGCCTGGAAATTAGGACCGAACACCGGGGAGCTGTTTTTT. Its translation: CAWKLGPNTGELFF.

This clone showed up just a few times. The chain recombines TRBV30 with TRBJ1-5; D remains unclear. The CDR3 is 14 amino acids. Looked up from germline, CDR1 is GTSNPN and CDR2 is SVGIG (reference sequence). V was pared by 3 bases and J by 4 bases, with 13 bases between. The CDR3 DNA follows: TGTGCCTGGAGCGGCCAGATAGCAAATCAGCCCCAGCATTTT. This codes for CAWSGQIANQPQHF.

The genes are TRBV4-1 and TRBJ2-2, with D possibly TRBD1 on 5 matching bases. With 2 bases removed from V and 6 bases from J, the gap between germline ends came to 10 bases. There are 14 residues in the CDR3. Per the germline V gene, CDR1 is MGHRA and CDR2 is YSYEKL. The CDR3: CASSQPQGPGELFF. In DNA, the CDR3 is TGCGCCAGCAGCCAACCCCAGGGTCCCGGGGAGCTGTTTTTT.

This clone was seen once. V is TRBV4-2 and J is TRBJ1-6, with 7 bases that match TRBD1. Per germline, CDR1 LGHNA and CDR2 YNFKEQ. The V gene end was trimmed by 1 base and the J gene end by 3 bases; junction bases not matched to a gene: 3. The CDR3 is made up of 16 amino acids. For the CDR3, the DNA is TGTGCCAGCAGCCAAGGACAGGGCAACTATAATTCACCCCTCCACTTT. Its protein is CASSQGQGNYNSPLHF.

The chain links TRBV7-9 to TRBJ1-5; TRBD1 is a possible D gene (5 bases). Germline V lookup: CDR1 SEHNR, CDR2 FQNEAQ (reference sequence). Deletions cut 5 bases from V and 4 bases from J, with 12 bases between. The CDR3 sequence is 14 residues long. This CDR3 reads CASSEQGGNQPQHF. The CDR3 DNA follows: TGTGCCAGCAGCGAGCAGGGCGGGAATCAGCCCCAGCATTTT.

This clone was picked up one time. This chain connects TRBV9 to TRBJ2-2; maybe TRBD1 (7 bases). The CDR3 totals 15 residues. Germline CDR1 SGDLS, CDR2 YYNGEE. V lost 0 bases and J lost 4, with 10 bases in between. In nucleotides, the CDR3 is TGTGCCAGCAGCGTAGGGAGGGGGCTCACCGGGGAGCTGTTTTTT. Protein product: CASSVGRGLTGELFF.